This T cell receptor beta chain was profiled in a study of shared clonotypes between healthy human individuals. Sequenced by immunoSEQ multiplex PCR; TCRdb stores in-frame clones only, minus some. Found here are about 1.1 million clones, about 80% of them singletons; the top ten hold almost 0.9%. Germline V gene sequence: CDR1 SNHLY, CDR2 FYNNEI. V gave up 6 bases and J gave up 4 bases; unmatched junction bases: 3. The CDR3 sequence is 13 residues long. The sequenced sample consisted of memory CD4+ T cells from PBMCs. The sample's subset: CD45RA-negative fraction. The chain couples TRBV2 to TRBJ2-1, with 7 bases lining up with TRBD2. This TCR came from a man between 18 and 35 years old in good health. Some clones in this sample may be carry-over from other donors' samples. CDR3 in amino acids: CASRTSRYNEQFF. In nucleotides, the CDR3 is TGTGCCAGCAGGACTAGCAGGTACAATGAGCAGTTCTTC.